These 2 T cell receptor beta chains were all obtained from the same sample, sequenced in a study of patients and donors after allogeneic stem cell transplantation. MiXCR, applied by TCRdb to the RT-PCR reads, yields one record per CDR3 protein. The sample lists more than 75,000 distinct CDR3 sequences, 5% seen once, with 2.6% in the top ten. The sample was blood, either unsorted or a sorted T cell fraction (not recorded which). The receptors were sampled from a human donor who was either an allogeneic HSCT recipient or a stem cell or donor lymphocyte infusion donor (not recorded which). It is not recorded whose cells these are; they may come from a transplant donor.

This clonotype was found many times. CDR3 DNA: TGTGCCAGCAGTTCCCGGCCGGGGGATTCCCAGTACTTC. It codes for CASSSRPGDSQYF. The chain recombines TRBV27 with TRBJ2-5; a weak D match, TRBD2 (6 bases). The germline V gene encodes CDR1 MNHEY and CDR2 SMNVEV (reference sequence). This CDR3 has 13 amino acids. Deletions cut 4 bases from V and 9 bases from J, with 15 bases between.

There are many counts of this clonotype. This chain joins TRBV4-1 and TRBJ2-1, with 14 nucleotides matching TRBD2. The CDR3 has 15 residues. Germline lookup yields CDR1 MGHRA and CDR2 YSYEKL. Trimming cost V 5 bases and J 9 bases; bases outside gene matches: 6. The CDR3 is CASSETSGREPEQFF. The CDR3 nucleotides are TGCGCCAGCAGCGAGACTAGCGGGAGGGAACCTGAGCAGTTCTTC.